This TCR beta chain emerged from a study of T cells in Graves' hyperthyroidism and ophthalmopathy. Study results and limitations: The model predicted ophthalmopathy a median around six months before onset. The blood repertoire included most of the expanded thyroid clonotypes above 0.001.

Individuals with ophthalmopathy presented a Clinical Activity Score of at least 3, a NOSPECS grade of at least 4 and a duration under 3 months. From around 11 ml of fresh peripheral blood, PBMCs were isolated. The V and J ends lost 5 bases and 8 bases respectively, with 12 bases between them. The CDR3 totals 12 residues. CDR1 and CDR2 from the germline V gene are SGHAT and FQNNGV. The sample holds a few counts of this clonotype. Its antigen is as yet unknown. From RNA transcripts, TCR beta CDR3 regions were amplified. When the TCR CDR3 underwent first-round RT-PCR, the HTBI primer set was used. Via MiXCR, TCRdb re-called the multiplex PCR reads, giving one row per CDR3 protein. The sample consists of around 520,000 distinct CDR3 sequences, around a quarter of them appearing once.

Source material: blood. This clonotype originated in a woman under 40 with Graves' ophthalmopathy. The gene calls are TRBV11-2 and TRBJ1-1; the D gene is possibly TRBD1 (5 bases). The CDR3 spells CASSHDSPEAFF. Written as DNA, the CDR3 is TGTGCCAGCAGCCACGACAGCCCAGAAGCTTTCTTT.